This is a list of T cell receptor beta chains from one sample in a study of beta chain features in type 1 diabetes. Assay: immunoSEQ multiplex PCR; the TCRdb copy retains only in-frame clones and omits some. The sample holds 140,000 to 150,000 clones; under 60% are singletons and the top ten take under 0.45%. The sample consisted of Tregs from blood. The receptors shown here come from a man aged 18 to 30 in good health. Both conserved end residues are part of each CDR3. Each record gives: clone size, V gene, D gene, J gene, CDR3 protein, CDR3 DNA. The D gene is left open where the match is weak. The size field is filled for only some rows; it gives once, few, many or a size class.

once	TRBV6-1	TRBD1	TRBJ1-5	CASRTTGGRPQHF	TGTGCCAGCAGGACGACAGGGGGCCGGCCCCAGCATTTT
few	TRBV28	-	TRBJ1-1	CATRGWTEAFF	TGTGCCACCCGGGGATGGACTGAAGCTTTCTTT
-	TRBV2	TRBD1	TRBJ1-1	CASSPFGQGEGDMNTEAFF	TGTGCCAGCAGTCCGTTCGGACAGGGGGAGGGGGACATGAACACTGAAGCTTTCTTT
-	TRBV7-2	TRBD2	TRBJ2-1	CASSSPTGLAGGAGEQFF	TGTGCCAGCAGCTCACCGACAGGCTTAGCGGGGGGCGCGGGGGAGCAGTTCTTC
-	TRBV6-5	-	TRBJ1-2	CASSYSRDSLGYTF	TGTGCCAGCAGTTACTCGAGAGACAGTCTTGGCTACACCTTC
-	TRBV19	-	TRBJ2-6	CASSGRRVSGANVLTF	TGTGCCAGTAGTGGAAGACGGGTCTCTGGGGCCAACGTCCTGACTTTC
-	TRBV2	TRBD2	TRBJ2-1	CASDRGGNYNEQFF	TGTGCCAGCGACCGGGGAGGGAACTACAATGAGCAGTTCTTC
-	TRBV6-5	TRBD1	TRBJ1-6	CASSYSRQGNSPLHF	TGTGCCAGCAGTTACTCCCGACAGGGCAATTCACCCCTCCACTTT
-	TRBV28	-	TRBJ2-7	CASSLWGPGAYEQYF	TGTGCCAGCAGTTTATGGGGACCAGGGGCCTACGAGCAGTACTTC
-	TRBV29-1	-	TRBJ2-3	CSVAGVTSTDTQYF	TGCAGCGTAGCAGGGGTTACTAGCACAGATACGCAGTATTTT
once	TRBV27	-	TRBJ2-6	CASSPEIVLGFSGANVLTF	TGTGCCAGCAGTCCCGAAATTGTCTTGGGCTTCTCTGGGGCCAACGTCCTGACTTTC
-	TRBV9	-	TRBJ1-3	CASSEEYWNTIYF	TGTGCCAGCAGCGAGGAGTATTGGAACACCATATATTTT
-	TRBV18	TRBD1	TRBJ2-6	CASSVQGSGANVLTF	TGTGCCAGCTCAGTACAGGGGTCTGGGGCCAACGTCCTGACTTTC
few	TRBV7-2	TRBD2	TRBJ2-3	CASSFTSGMRDTQYF	TGTGCCAGCAGCTTCACTAGCGGGATGCGAGATACGCAGTATTTT
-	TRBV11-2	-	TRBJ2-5	CASSLAHTQYF	TGTGCCAGCAGCTTGGCCCACACCCAGTACTTC
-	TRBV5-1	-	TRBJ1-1	CASSPGDRRAEAFF	TGCGCCAGCAGCCCCGGGGATAGGAGGGCTGAAGCTTTCTTT
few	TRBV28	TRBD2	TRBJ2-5	CASSSGGLKETQYF	TGTGCCAGCAGTTCGGGGGGTTTAAAAGAGACCCAGTACTTC
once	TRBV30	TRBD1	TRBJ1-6	CAWRTGSNSPLHF	TGTGCCTGGAGGACAGGGAGCAATTCACCCCTCCACTTT
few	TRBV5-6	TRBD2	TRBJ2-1	CASSFGLADYNEQFF	TGTGCCAGCAGCTTTGGGCTAGCGGACTACAATGAGCAGTTCTTC
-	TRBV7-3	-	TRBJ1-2	CASSSAPAGYGYTF	TGTGCCAGCAGCTCTGCACCCGCCGGCTATGGCTACACCTTC
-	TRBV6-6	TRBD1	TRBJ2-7	CASRPGQGSYEQYF	TGTGCCAGCAGGCCCGGACAGGGGTCCTACGAGCAGTACTTC
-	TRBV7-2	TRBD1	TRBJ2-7	CASSLAGTGPYEQYF	TGTGCCAGCAGCTTAGCAGGGACAGGGCCCTACGAGCAGTACTTC
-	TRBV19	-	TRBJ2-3	CASSRQGGPDTQYF	TGTGCCAGTAGTAGGCAGGGAGGCCCAGATACGCAGTATTTT
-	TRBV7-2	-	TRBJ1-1	CASSPGVGSEAFF	TGTGCCAGCAGCCCAGGGGTCGGATCAGAAGCTTTCTTT
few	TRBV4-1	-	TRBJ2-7	CASSQDLGTGSYEQYF	TGCGCCAGCAGCCAAGATCTGGGAACAGGGTCCTACGAGCAGTACTTC
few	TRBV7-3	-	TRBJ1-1	CASSLMGRVNTEAFF	TGTGCCAGCAGCTTAATGGGCAGGGTAAACACTGAAGCTTTCTTT
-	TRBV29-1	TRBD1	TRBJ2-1	CSVTGTNEQFF	TGCAGCGTGACAGGGACCAATGAGCAGTTCTTC
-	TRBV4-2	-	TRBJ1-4	CASSQEKQFNEKLFF	TGTGCCAGCAGCCAAGAGAAACAGTTTAATGAAAAACTGTTTTTT
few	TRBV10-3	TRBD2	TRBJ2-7	CAISESLAGGSYEQYF	TGTGCCATCAGTGAGAGTCTAGCGGGGGGCAGCTACGAGCAGTACTTC
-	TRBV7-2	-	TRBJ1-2	CASSLATGRLYGYTF	TGTGCCAGCAGCTTAGCGACCGGGAGGCTATATGGCTACACCTTC
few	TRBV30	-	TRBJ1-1	CAWSTRTDTEAFF	TGTGCCTGGAGTACCCGGACAGACACTGAAGCTTTCTTT
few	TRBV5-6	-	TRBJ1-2	CASSLGLDGYTF	TGTGCCAGCAGCTTGGGGCTGGATGGCTACACCTTC
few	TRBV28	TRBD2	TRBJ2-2	CASSWSLGLATGELFF	TGTGCCAGCAGTTGGTCCCTTGGACTAGCCACCGGGGAGCTGTTTTTT
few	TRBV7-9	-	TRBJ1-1	CASSSKERSTEAFF	TGTGCCAGCAGCTCCAAGGAGCGGAGCACTGAAGCTTTCTTT
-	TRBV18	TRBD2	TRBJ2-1	CASSPPGLGVHEQFF	TGTGCCAGCTCACCACCGGGACTAGGAGTCCATGAGCAGTTCTTC
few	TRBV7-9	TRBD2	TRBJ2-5	CASSLYRGGRETQYF	TGTGCCAGCAGCTTATACCGGGGGGGCCGGGAGACCCAGTACTTC
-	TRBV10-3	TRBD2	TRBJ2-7	CAISRLAGALEQYF	TGTGCCATCAGTAGACTAGCGGGAGCGCTCGAGCAGTACTTC
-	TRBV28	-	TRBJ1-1	CASSGNRVMGTEAFF	TGTGCCAGCAGTGGAAACAGGGTCATGGGCACTGAAGCTTTCTTT
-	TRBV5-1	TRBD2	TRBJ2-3	CASSLGLAGGTTDTQYF	TGCGCCAGCAGCCTAGGACTAGCGGGAGGCACCACAGATACGCAGTATTTT
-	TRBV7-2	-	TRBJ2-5	CASYVGDGRETQYF	TGTGCCAGCTACGTGGGAGATGGACGAGAGACCCAGTACTTC
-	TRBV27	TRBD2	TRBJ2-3	CASSFLGLAADTQYF	TGTGCCAGCAGTTTTCTCGGACTAGCGGCAGATACGCAGTATTTT
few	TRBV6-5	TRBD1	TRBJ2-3	CASSLQGSDTQYF	TGTGCCAGCAGTCTACAGGGGTCAGATACGCAGTATTTT
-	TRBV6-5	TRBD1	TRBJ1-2	CASSRTGRDGYTF	TGTGCCAGCAGTCGGACAGGGAGGGACGGCTACACCTTC
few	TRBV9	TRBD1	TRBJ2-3	CASSRQGGLPDTQYF	TGTGCCAGCAGCAGACAGGGTGGGTTACCAGATACGCAGTATTTT
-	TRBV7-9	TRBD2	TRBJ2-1	CASSLLAGGADNEQFF	TGTGCCAGCAGCTTACTAGCGGGAGGCGCCGACAATGAGCAGTTCTTC
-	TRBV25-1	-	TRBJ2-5	CASSEAGALETQYF	TGTGCCAGCAGTGAGGCAGGGGCGTTAGAGACCCAGTACTTC
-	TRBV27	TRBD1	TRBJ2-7	CASSLRVRGYEQYF	TGTGCCAGCAGTTTACGGGTCAGGGGGTACGAGCAGTACTTC
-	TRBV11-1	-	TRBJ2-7	CASSLGGRGNYEQYF	TGTGCCAGCAGCTTAGGTGGACGGGGGAACTACGAGCAGTACTTC
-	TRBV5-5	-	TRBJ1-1	CASSLTVRGAEAFF	TGTGCCAGCAGCTTGACGGTCCGGGGTGCTGAAGCTTTCTTT
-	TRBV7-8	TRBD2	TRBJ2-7	CASSRLAGGYEQYF	TGTGCCAGCAGTCGACTAGCGGGAGGGTACGAGCAGTACTTC
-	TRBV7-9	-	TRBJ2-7	CASSLDSPYEQYF	TGTGCCAGCAGCTTAGACAGCCCCTACGAGCAGTACTTC
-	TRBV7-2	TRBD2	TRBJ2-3	CASSWRAGERTDTQYF	TGTGCCAGCAGCTGGAGAGCGGGGGAGCGCACAGATACGCAGTATTTT
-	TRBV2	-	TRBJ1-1	CASGVGRVGTEAFF	TGTGCCAGCGGAGTCGGCAGGGTGGGCACTGAAGCTTTCTTT
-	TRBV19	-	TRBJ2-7	CASSIRQQGYEQYF	TGTGCCAGTAGTATTCGACAGCAGGGGTACGAGCAGTACTTC